A single sample is the source of the 18 T cell receptor beta chains below, sequenced in a study of blood T cells in healthy people across ages. For the second PCR, which ran for about 7 to 11 cycles, a sample-barcoded 5' primer and a J-beta primer mix were used. TCRdb reprocessed the 5' RACE reads with MiXCR, giving one entry per CDR3 protein. The sample includes about 720,000 distinct CDR3 sequences, 20% to 30% of them seen just once. This sample also appeared in a second study, on T cells of mothers and their children.

Material for sequencing was blood. The receptors were gathered from a boy younger than 18 in good health.

The J gene is TRBJ2-4, the V gene TRBV20-1, with D perhaps matching TRBD1 or TRBD2 (6 bases each). CDR1 is DFQATT, CDR2 SNEGSKA, per germline (reference sequence). V was shortened by 5 bases and J by 4 bases, with 18 bases between the two germline ends. The CDR3 contains 15 residues. The CDR3 coding sequence is TGCAGTGCTCGTGCCGCGACAGGAGGGAAAAACATTCAGTACTTC. It encodes CSARAATGGKNIQYF.

This clonotype was detected only a few times. The V and J genes are TRBV4-3 and TRBJ2-7; no reliable D call. Trimming removed 0 bases at V and 2 bases at J, with 8 bases between. CDR3 length: 14 amino acids. Germline CDR1 LGHNA, CDR2 YSLEER. The DNA of the CDR3 is TGCGCCAGCAGCCAAGATGTTGGACCCTACGAGCAGTACTTC. The encoded protein is CASSQDVGPYEQYF.

The chain recombines TRBV7-8 with TRBJ2-2; D not certain. Germline assignment: CDR1 SGHVS and CDR2 FQNEAQ. V dropped 2 bases and J dropped 3 bases, with 10 bases sitting between them. This CDR3 is 15 amino acids long. The CDR3, as DNA: TGTGCCAGCAGCTTACTTACACTTTACACCGGGGAGCTGTTTTTT. Its translation is CASSLLTLYTGELFF.

The rearrangement joins TRBV11-2 to TRBJ2-3; no clear D. The CDR3 contains 15 residues. Looked up from germline, CDR1 is SGHAT and CDR2 is FQNNGV. V lost 4 bases and J lost 2, with 13 bases in between. The CDR3 loop is CASSSPLDLTDTQYF. The DNA for the CDR3 is TGTGCCAGCAGCTCCCCCCTAGATCTCACAGATACGCAGTATTTT.

The chain couples TRBV4-1 to TRBJ2-3; TRBD2 matches 7 bases. The CDR3 has 16 amino acids. CDR1 MGHRA and CDR2 YSYEKL come from the germline V gene. The V segment lost 3 bases and the J segment 3 bases; nucleotides outside the gene matches: 9. The CDR3 reads CASSHPLGGGTDTQYF. The CDR3 region has the DNA TGCGCCAGCAGCCATCCTCTCGGGGGAGGGACAGATACGCAGTATTTT.

In this sample, this clonotype turned up a few times. The J gene is TRBJ2-1, the V gene TRBV29-1; D remains ambiguous. The CDR3 length is 10 residues. With 4 bases removed from V and 8 bases from J, the gap between germline ends came to 6 bases. CDR1 and CDR2 from the germline V gene are SQVTM and ANQGSEA. CDR3 sequence: CSVATDEQFF. The CDR3 DNA reads TGCAGCGTTGCTACGGATGAGCAGTTCTTC.

This clonotype has only one observation. The chain has TRBV20-1 and TRBJ2-7; possibly TRBD1 for D (6 bases). The CDR3 extends over 15 amino acids. Germline loops: CDR1 DFQATT, CDR2 SNEGSKA (reference sequence). V was clipped by 0 bases and J by 4 bases, with 16 bases between them. The CDR3 nucleotides read TGCAGTGCTAGAGAGACCACAGGGCCTCATTACGAGCAGTACTTC. It specifies CSARETTGPHYEQYF.

This clonotype was found a few times. This sequence joins TRBV5-1 and TRBJ1-2; D remains unclear. CDR1 is SGHRS and CDR2 is YFSETQ in the germline V gene. V lost 3 bases, J lost 8 bases, and 14 bases lay in between. The CDR3 contains 13 residues. The CDR3 coding sequence is TGCGCCAGCAGCTCGGAGGGCAGGAACGGCTACACCTTC. Its protein product is CASSSEGRNGYTF.

CDR3 in DNA: TGTGCCAGCAGCGTCGCCGGGACAGAGGTCTACGAGCAGTACTTC. Protein product: CASSVAGTEVYEQYF. The chain uses TRBV9 and TRBJ2-7, with 7 bases matching TRBD1. Trimming cost V 2 bases and J 3 bases; bases outside gene matches: 8. The CDR3 runs 15 residues. Germline-derived CDR1 and CDR2 are SGDLS and YYNGEE.

The table lists this clonotype with a few counts. The rearrangement joins TRBV4-3 to TRBJ1-5; TRBD1 matches 7 bases. V was pared by 3 bases and J by 7 bases, with 3 bases of the junction left unmatched. This CDR3 is built from 13 residues. Germline-derived CDR1 and CDR2 are LGHNA and YSLEER. The CDR3 bases are TGCGCCAGCAGCCAGACAGGGCGACAGCCCCAGCATTTT. Translating gives CASSQTGRQPQHF.

The table lists this clonotype with a few counts. This chain uses TRBV7-2 with TRBJ2-5, with 16 bases matching TRBD2. The end of the DNA aligns better with TRBJ2-1, so the J call may be wrong. CDR1 and CDR2 (germline): SGHTA, FQGNSA. CDR3 length equals 17 residues. The CDR3 spells CASSSPGLAGGPGEQFF. For the CDR3, the DNA is TGTGCCAGCAGCTCCCCGGGACTAGCGGGAGGGCCTGGTGAGCAGTTCTTC.

The chain links TRBV28 to TRBJ2-3, with 12 bases fitting TRBD2. Germline CDR1 MDHEN, CDR2 SYDVKM. Germline trimming cut 6 bases from V and 2 bases from J; bases unmatched to any gene: 15. This CDR3 has 19 residues. CDR3 DNA sequence: TGTGCCAGCAGCCCCCGACTAGCGGGAGACTTCCGCGTCACAGATACGCAGTATTTT. It codes for CASSPRLAGDFRVTDTQYF.

The rearrangement joins TRBV29-1 to TRBJ2-3; the D gene is possibly TRBD2 (5 bases). With 2 bases removed from V and 0 bases from J, the gap between germline ends came to 15 bases. Germline CDR1 SQVTM, CDR2 ANQGSEA. CDR3 length: 16 amino acids. The DNA of the CDR3 is TGCAGCGTTGAATATGAGTGGAGCGGTAGCACAGATACGCAGTATTTT. It yields the protein CSVEYEWSGSTDTQYF.

This clonotype was counted only a few times. One end of the junction is discordant with germline, which a read error may explain. The chain recombines TRBV6-1 with TRBJ2-7, with D uncertain. The CDR3 loop spans 11 amino acids. Germline CDR1 is MNHNS and CDR2 is SASEGT. This CDR3 reads CAGRDIYEQYF. The CDR3 region has the DNA TGTGCCGGCAGAGACATTTACGAGCAGTACTTC.

This clonotype was counted a few times. The junction and the germline gene differ at one end; a read error may be behind it. CDR3 sequence reads: CSVEEEIDSIKETQYF. The CDR3 region has the DNA TGCAGCGTCGAAGAGGAGATTGATTCCATAAAAGAGACCCAGTACTTC. This chain uses TRBV29-1 with TRBJ2-5; D is uncertain. The CDR3 has 16 residues. Per germline, CDR1 SQVTM and CDR2 ANQGSEA.

This sequence joins TRBV6-6 and TRBJ2-3, with 8 bases that match TRBD1. Germline V gene data show CDR1 as MNHNY and CDR2 as SVGAGI (reference sequence). The CDR3 sequence is 16 residues long. V lost 7 bases to trimming and J lost 10 bases; unmatched junction nucleotides: 19. DNA for the CDR3: TGTGCCAGCATTGCCGGCGAGCAGGGGGCAGGGGATGCGCAGTATTTT. Translated: CASIAGEQGAGDAQYF.

This clonotype has more than one count but fewer than ten. This chain uses TRBV5-1 with TRBJ1-2; TRBD1 agrees at 12 bases. From germline, CDR1 is SGHRS and CDR2 YFSETQ. CDR3 length: 15 amino acids. Trimming took 0 bases from V and 6 from J; bases not matched to a gene: 3. This chain's CDR3 is CASSLAGQGADGYTF. CDR3 sequence (DNA): TGCGCCAGCAGCTTGGCGGGACAGGGGGCCGATGGCTACACCTTC. Full variable domain (missing parts from reference TRBV5-1 and TRBJ1-2): KAGVTQTPRYLIKTRGQQVTLSCSPISGHRSVSWYQQTPGQGLQFLFEYFSETQRNKGNFPGRFSGRQFSNSRSEMNVSTLELGDSALYLCASSLAGQGADGYTFGSGTRLTVV.

This clonotype came up a few times. The chain combines TRBV10-3 with TRBJ1-2; D is ambiguous. CDR1 and CDR2 from the germline V gene are ENHRY and SYGVKD. The V gene lost 0 bases and the J gene lost 2 bases, with 7 bases spanning the gap. The CDR3 runs 14 residues. The CDR3 protein is CAISESPANYGYTF. DNA for the CDR3: TGTGCCATCAGTGAGTCACCGGCCAACTATGGCTACACCTTC.